Below, 18 T cell receptor beta chains from the same sample are listed, as sequenced in a study of T cells in Graves' hyperthyroidism and ophthalmopathy. Template material for amplifying TCR beta CDR3 regions consisted of RNA transcripts. HTBI primers were used for first-round RT-PCR of the TCR CDR3. TCRdb re-called the multiplex PCR reads with MiXCR, one entry per CDR3 protein. In the table there are 550,000 to 700,000 distinct CDR3 sequences, 46% of which are singletons. Material: peripheral blood or thyroid tissue (not recorded which). The receptor set was obtained from an adult woman with Graves' disease, either hyperthyroidism or ophthalmopathy (not recorded which).

This clonotype has a count of ten or more. The chain joins TRBV20-1 to TRBJ2-2; D unresolved. The V gene's germline CDR1 is DFQATT and CDR2 SNEGSKA (reference sequence). V was trimmed by 3 bases and J by 4 bases, leaving 6 bases between them. The CDR3 is made up of 12 amino acids. CDR3 in amino acids: CSASSLTGELFF. Written as DNA, the CDR3 is TGCAGTGCTAGTAGTCTCACCGGGGAGCTGTTTTTT.

There are many counts of this clonotype. V and J are TRBV6-6 and TRBJ1-1; D not certain. V lost 5 bases and J lost 3, with 13 bases in between. CDR1 is MNHNY and CDR2 is SVGAGI in the germline V gene (reference sequence). The CDR3 spans 14 residues. For the CDR3, the DNA is TGTGCCAGCAGTAAACACCAATTGGACACTGAAGCTTTCTTT. As protein: CASSKHQLDTEAFF.

Notes on this clonotype: A far larger clone is off by one base, so a read error is likely. V gene TRBV4-1 combines with J gene TRBJ1-1; D remains unclear. The CDR3 has 13 amino acids. Per the germline V gene, CDR1 is MGHRA and CDR2 is YSYEKL. Here the CDR3 reads CVSSLSPNTEAFF. The CDR3 nucleotides are TGCGTCAGCAGCCTATCCCCGAACACTGAAGCTTTCTTT.

The V call is TRBV7-9, the J call TRBJ1-6; TRBD1 matches at 7 bases. CDR1 and CDR2 (germline): SEHNR, FQNEAQ (reference sequence). The CDR3 consists of 16 residues. Losses at the gene ends were 5 bases for V and 7 bases for J; bases not matched to a gene: 11. This chain's CDR3 is CASSRDRVLPNSPLHF. CDR3 DNA sequence: TGTGCCAGCAGCCGAGACAGGGTCTTACCAAATTCACCCCTCCACTTT.

The chain has TRBV7-9 and TRBJ1-1, with D perhaps TRBD1 (5 bases). This CDR3 spans 11 amino acids. With 6 bases removed from V and 10 bases from J, the gap between germline ends came to 12 bases. Looked up from germline, CDR1 is SEHNR and CDR2 is FQNEAQ (reference sequence). The CDR3 is CASSPDSRAFF. The CDR3 nucleotides read TGTGCCAGCAGTCCTGACAGTCGAGCTTTCTTT.

The rearrangement joins TRBV7-6 to TRBJ1-1; the match to TRBD1 covers 11 bases. Germline V gives CDR1 SGHVS, CDR2 FNYEAQ. Unmatched junction bases numbered 3, after V lost 2 bases and J lost 7 bases. This CDR3 comprises 14 residues. In DNA, the CDR3 is TGTGCCAGCAGCTTAACGGACAGGGGGCATGAAGCTTTCTTT. It encodes CASSLTDRGHEAFF.

The rearrangement links TRBV12-3 or TRBV12-4 to TRBJ2-1, with D uncertain. Trimming took off 5 bases at V and 2 bases at J, with 10 bases between the two ends. This CDR3 comprises 14 residues. The CDR3: CASSEKGTYNEQFF. DNA of the CDR3: TGTGCCAGCAGTGAAAAAGGCACCTACAATGAGCAGTTCTTC.

This clonotype was counted a few times. The rearrangement uses TRBV10-3 and TRBJ1-2; D unclear. Trimming cost V 7 bases and J 3 bases, with 15 bases left between them. This CDR3 spans 14 amino acids. Germline V gene lookup returns CDR1 ENHRY and CDR2 SYGVKD. The CDR3 region has the DNA TGTGCCATCAACCCGGGCAGAACAGACTATGGCTACACCTTC. Protein: CAINPGRTDYGYTF.

This clonotype was seen ten or more times. The gene calls are TRBV10-3 and TRBJ1-1; D not certain. Trimming took 6 bases from V and 2 from J, leaving 7 bases between them. This CDR3 has 12 residues. Germline V gene lookup returns CDR1 ENHRY and CDR2 SYGVKD. CDR3 nucleotide sequence: TGTGCCATCAGGGGTCTAAACACTGAAGCTTTCTTT. Protein: CAIRGLNTEAFF.

The chain has TRBV7-2 and TRBJ1-4, with 10 positions matching TRBD1. Trimming took 4 bases from V and 14 from J; bases not matched to a gene: 7. The CDR3 consists of 13 residues. Germline loops: CDR1 SGHTA, CDR2 FQGNSA. The DNA of the CDR3 is TGTGCCAGCAGCTCCGCCACGGGACAGGGGCTGTTTTTT. It specifies CASSSATGQGLFF.

This clonotype occurred many times. The chain is built from TRBV5-1 and TRBJ1-2; D is perhaps TRBD1 (5 bases). This CDR3 is built from 15 residues. Trimming stripped 5 bases from V and 1 base from J, with 15 bases between. In germline, CDR1 is SGHRS, CDR2 YFSETQ. CDR3 DNA sequence: TGCGCCAGCAGTTCCCTTGTAGGGGTTAACTATGGCTACACCTTC. Its translation: CASSSLVGVNYGYTF.

V gene TRBV29-1 combines with J gene TRBJ1-5; D may be TRBD1 (5 bases). This CDR3 contains 12 residues. The germline V and J ends were trimmed by 4 bases and 3 bases, with 7 bases remaining between them. Germline V gene data show CDR1 as SQVTM and CDR2 as ANQGSEA. The CDR3 spells CSVGQNNQPQHF. The DNA of the CDR3 is TGCAGCGTTGGACAGAACAATCAGCCCCAGCATTTT.

The CDR3 here is CAISDVAGGPSEQYF. The CDR3 bases are TGTGCCATCAGTGATGTAGCGGGAGGGCCTAGCGAGCAGTACTTC. The V call is TRBV10-3, the J call TRBJ2-7; TRBD2 agrees at 11 bases. Trimming cost V 3 bases and J 6 bases; bases outside gene matches: 7. This CDR3 region has 15 residues. Germline CDR1 reads ENHRY; CDR2 reads SYGVKD.

The chain links TRBV9 to TRBJ2-7; perhaps TRBD1 as D (6 bases). Trimming shortened V by 3 bases and J by 6 bases, and 19 bases separated the two germline ends. Germline loops: CDR1 SGDLS, CDR2 YYNGEE. The CDR3 has 15 residues. The DNA of the CDR3 is TGTGCCAGCAGCGCACTGGGACACCCGCCCTCCGAGCAGTACTTC. Translation gives CASSALGHPPSEQYF.

The CDR3 DNA reads as TGTGCCAGCAGCCGCGGGACCTTCCACTCCTACGAGCAGTACTTC. Amino acids: CASSRGTFHSYEQYF. The chain combines TRBV6-5 with TRBJ2-7; D perhaps matches TRBD2 (6 bases). This CDR3 region has 15 residues. The V end lost 6 bases, the J end lost 0 bases, and 15 bases lay between the germline ends. Per germline, CDR1 MNHEY and CDR2 SVGAGI.

As concerns this clonotype: The junction and the germline gene differ at one end; a read error may be behind it. The genes are TRBV7-8 and TRBJ2-2, with D tentatively TRBD1 (6 bases). CDR1 SGHVS and CDR2 FQNEAQ come from the germline V gene. This CDR3 is 10 amino acids long. The CDR3 spells CASSLRRGDF. The CDR3 nucleotides read TGTGCCAGCAGTCTACGCAGGGGAGATTTT.

This clonotype has just a few counts. The rearrangement links TRBV30 to TRBJ1-2; 10 nucleotides agree with TRBD1. The CDR3 contains 13 residues. V was clipped by 8 bases and J by 2 bases; unmatched bases: 5. The V gene's germline CDR1 is GTSNPN and CDR2 SVGIG (reference sequence). This chain's CDR3 is CARTGGLNYGYTF. The CDR3 bases are TGTGCCCGGACAGGGGGTTTGAACTATGGCTACACCTTC.

This clonotype was found many times. The chain uses TRBV10-3 and TRBJ2-5; D remains unclear. Trimming stripped 3 bases from V and 5 bases from J, with 16 bases between. Germline V gene data show CDR1 as ENHRY and CDR2 as SYGVKD. CDR3 length: 15 residues. The CDR3 spells CAISDPTESGETQYF. In DNA form, the CDR3 reads TGTGCCATCAGTGACCCTACTGAATCCGGGGAGACCCAGTACTTC.